Shown below are 8 T cell receptor beta chains from a single sample sequenced in a study of blood T cells in healthy people across ages. With a J-beta primer mix and a sample-barcoded 5' primer, a second PCR ran about 6 to 11 cycles. TCRdb redid the calling of the 5' RACE reads with MiXCR, one entry per CDR3 protein. The sample holds about 680,000 distinct CDR3 sequences, approximately 50% seen once. The sample comprised blood. The receptor source for this set is a woman aged 60-75 years in good health.

Points on this clonotype: Being one base from a much bigger clone, this may be a read error. J is TRBJ2-1 and V is TRBV7-2; 10 nucleotides align to TRBD2. CDR3 length: 15 residues. Trimming cost V 1 base and J 10 bases; bases outside gene matches: 7. Germline assignment: CDR1 SGHTA and CDR2 FQGNSA. CDR3 nucleotides: TGTGCCAGCAGCTTAGGGCCTAGCGGGAGTTACGAGCAGTTCTTC. Its protein is CASSLGPSGSYEQFF.

The chain recombines TRBV4-3 with TRBJ2-1, with TRBD2 matching over 9 bases. Germline CDR1 and CDR2: LGHNA and YSLEER. The CDR3 sequence is 15 residues long. V lost 0 bases, J lost 10 bases, and 7 bases stayed unmatched. The CDR3 DNA sequence: TGCGCCAGCAGCCAAGATGCTAGCGGGGTTTTCGAGCAGTTCTTC. Protein sequence: CASSQDASGVFEQFF.

The chain is built from TRBV12-5 and TRBJ2-3, with D maybe TRBD2 (6 bases). The V end lost 6 bases, the J end lost 9 bases, and 22 bases lay between the germline ends. The CDR3 extends over 15 amino acids. Germline V gives CDR1 LGHNT, CDR2 FRNRAP. CDR3 residues: CASGSITPGTLTQYF. CDR3 bases: TGTGCTAGTGGCTCTATCACCCCCGGGACTTTAACGCAGTATTTT.

Regarding this clonotype: Just one base apart from a much larger clone, this may be a read error. The gene calls are TRBV6-5 and TRBJ2-4; 8 nucleotides line up with TRBD1. The tail of the sequence fits TRBJ2-7 better, so the J call may be wrong. This CDR3 has 13 amino acids. Germline loops: CDR1 MNHEY, CDR2 SVGAGI. CDR3 nucleotides: TGTGCCGGCAGTGGGGGACAGGCTCGCGAGCAGTACTTC. It is translated as CAGSGGQAREQYF.

This sequence joins TRBV5-5 and TRBJ2-7; TRBD2 might be the D (5 bases). There are 13 residues in the CDR3. CDR1 is SGHKS and CDR2 is YYEKEE in the germline V gene (reference sequence). V dropped 4 bases and J dropped 7 bases, with 15 bases sitting between them. CDR3 DNA: TGTGCCAGCAGCACGGACGGGGAGAGGGAGCAGTACTTC. Its translation is CASSTDGEREQYF.

The chain is built from TRBV29-1 and TRBJ1-1; 7 nucleotides align to TRBD1. CDR3 length: 15 residues. V was pared by 3 bases and J by 8 bases, with 15 bases of the junction left unmatched. Germline V gene data show CDR1 as SQVTM and CDR2 as ANQGSEA. The CDR3: CSVDDRGTAIPEAFF. The CDR3 DNA follows: TGCAGCGTTGATGATCGAGGGACAGCCATTCCGGAAGCTTTCTTT.

V gene TRBV9 combines with J gene TRBJ2-1, with 8 bases matching TRBD2. CDR3 length: 15 residues. V shed 7 bases and J 7 bases; nucleotides not matched to a gene: 13. The germline gives CDR1 SGDLS, CDR2 YYNGEE. CDR3 sequence: CASAADGRGRNEQFF. The CDR3 bases are TGTGCCAGCGCAGCGGACGGGAGGGGTAGGAATGAGCAGTTCTTC.

With respect to this clonotype: The DNA is omitted, as the CDR3 cannot be located on it reliably, and the CDR3 follows TCRdb's listing. The chain has TRBV28 and TRBJ2-1; the table's TRBD1 call for D was not verified on the DNA. The CDR3 adds up to 20 amino acids, both ends counted. Germline loops: CDR1 MDHEN, CDR2 SYDVKM. CDR3 in amino acids: CASSSGFGPGARISYNEQFF.